One sample yielded the 6 T cell receptor beta chains listed below, sequenced in a study of blood T cell repertoires in COVID-19. Sequenced by immunoSEQ multiplex PCR; TCRdb stores in-frame clones only, minus some. The data show about 160,000 clones, 82% seen once. The sequenced sample consisted of peripheral blood. The origin of the receptors is a woman of 80 years or more with active or convalescent COVID-19.

The V call is TRBV12-3 or TRBV12-4, the J call TRBJ2-4; D remains unclear. Trimming removed 3 bases at V and 12 bases at J, with 9 bases between. The CDR3 totals 11 residues. The CDR3 protein is CASSFHQRQYF. The CDR3 DNA follows: TGTGCCAGCAGTTTTCACCAGCGTCAGTACTTC.

The chain combines TRBV7-2 with TRBJ2-5; D is undetermined. Per germline, CDR1 SGHTA and CDR2 FQGNSA. Trimming removed 6 bases at V and 10 bases at J, with 18 bases between. The CDR3 contains 13 residues. The CDR3 sequence: CASSPRNPGIQYF. The CDR3 nucleotides are TGTGCCAGCAGTCCTAGGAACCCCGGCATCCAGTACTTC.

This clone was seen a single time. The chain combines TRBV4-2 with TRBJ1-6; D might be TRBD1 (5 bases). Trimming removed 4 bases at V and 6 bases at J, with 13 bases between. Germline CDR1 reads LGHNA; CDR2 reads YNFKEQ. The CDR3 spans 15 residues. In DNA form, the CDR3 reads TGTGCCAGCAGCCGAGGCGGGGACTCTAATTCACCCCTCCACTTT. It translates to CASSRGGDSNSPLHF.

The chain links TRBV7-3 to TRBJ1-1; 7 bases agree with TRBD1. V trimming: 1 base; J trimming: 1 base; junction bases outside the gene matches: 3. Germline V lookup: CDR1 SGHTA, CDR2 FQGTGA. This CDR3 region has 15 residues. Written as DNA, the CDR3 is TGTGCCAGCAGCTTAATGCGGACAGGGAACACTGAAGCTTTCTTT. Encoded protein: CASSLMRTGNTEAFF.

The chain carries TRBV5-1 and TRBJ1-1; no reliable D call. Germline CDR1 is SGHRS and CDR2 is YFSETQ. The CDR3 extends over 13 amino acids. V was pared by 0 bases and J by 2 bases, with 5 bases between. The CDR3 loop reads CASSLGDNTEAFF. The CDR3 coding sequence is TGCGCCAGCAGCTTGGGAGATAACACTGAAGCTTTCTTT.

The CDR3 DNA is TGTGCCAGCAGCTTAGGCGCAACCAAACTGTTTTTT. Translation: CASSLGATKLFF. The rearrangement joins TRBV7-2 to TRBJ1-4; D gene unclear. The CDR3 covers 12 residues. V was clipped by 1 base and J by 11 bases, with 8 bases between them. Germline V gives CDR1 SGHTA, CDR2 FQGNSA. The variable domain in full, with the rest retrieved from reference TRBV7-2 and TRBJ1-4, is GAGVSQSPSNKVTEKGKDVELRCDPISGHTALYWYRQSLGQGLEFLIYFQGNSAPDKSGLPSDRFSAERTGGSVSTLTIQRTQQEDSAVYLCASSLGATKLFFGSGTQLSVL.